Listed here is a single T cell receptor beta chain. Its specificity is not known. CD4+ naive, central memory, regulatory and stem cell-like memory cells were sorted via CD45RO/CCR7/CD25/CD127/CD95/CD27. All of the isolated RNA was reverse transcribed, so expressed TCRB transcripts were sequenced. Deep immunoSEQ sequencing covered naive, central memory and regulatory T cell samples. Sequencing used immunoSEQ multiplex PCR; TCRdb keeps in-frame clones, though not all of them. The table includes approximately 340,000 clones, about 14% detected once. The data stem from a study of beta chain features in type 1 diabetes. Points from the study as a whole: Among patients, naive, central memory and Treg TCRB repertoires appeared more similar than among healthy donors. Possible PCR preference for shorter templates applied equally to patients and controls.

The CDR3 consists of 13 residues. CDR1 SEHNR and CDR2 FQNEAQ come from the germline V gene (reference sequence). V was pared by 3 bases and J by 1 base, with 6 bases between. The specimen was naive CD4+ T cells from blood. The gene calls are TRBV7-9 and TRBJ2-5, with D hard to call. The TCR was taken from a woman between 18 and 29 years old in good health. CDR3 amino acids: CASSFGGQETQYF. The CDR3 DNA reads as TGTGCCAGCAGCTTTGGCGGCCAAGAGACCCAGTACTTC.